Described below is a single T cell receptor (beta chain) sequence and its context. The sample originates from a study of blood T cell repertoires in COVID-19. The assay was immunoSEQ multiplex PCR, and TCRdb's table has in-frame clones only and misses some. Here the sample spans about 180,000 clones, about 82% being singletons. This CDR3 spans 14 amino acids. Trimming left V 5 bases short and J 4 bases short, with 13 bases between. From germline, CDR1 is SGHAT and CDR2 FQNNGV. Sequenced material: PBMCs or T cells enriched from blood (not recorded which). The sequence was collected from a woman between 25 and 40 years old who had recovered from COVID-19. This sequence joins TRBV11-2 and TRBJ2-3, with D maybe TRBD2 (6 bases). The CDR3 region is CASSDFPGADTQYF. In DNA form, the CDR3 reads TGTGCCAGCAGCGATTTTCCGGGAGCAGATACGCAGTATTTT.